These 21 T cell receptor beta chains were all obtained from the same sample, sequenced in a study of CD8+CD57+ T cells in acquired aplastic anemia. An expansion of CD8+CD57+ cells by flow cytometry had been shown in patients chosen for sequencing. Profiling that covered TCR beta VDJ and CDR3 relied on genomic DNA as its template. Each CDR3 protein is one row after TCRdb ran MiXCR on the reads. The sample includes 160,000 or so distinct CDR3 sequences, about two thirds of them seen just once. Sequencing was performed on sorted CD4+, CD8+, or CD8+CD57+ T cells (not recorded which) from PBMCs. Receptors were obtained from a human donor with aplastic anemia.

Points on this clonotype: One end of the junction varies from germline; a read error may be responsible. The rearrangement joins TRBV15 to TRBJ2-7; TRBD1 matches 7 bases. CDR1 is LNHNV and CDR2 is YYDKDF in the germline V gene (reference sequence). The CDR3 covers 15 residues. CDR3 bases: TGTGCCACCAGCGGAGACAGGGCAAAACTCGGCGAGCAGTACTTC. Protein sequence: CATSGDRAKLGEQYF.

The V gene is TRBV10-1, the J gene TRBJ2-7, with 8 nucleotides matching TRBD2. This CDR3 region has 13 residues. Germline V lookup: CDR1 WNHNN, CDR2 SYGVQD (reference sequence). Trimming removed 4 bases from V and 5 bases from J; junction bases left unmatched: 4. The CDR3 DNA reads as TGCGCCAGCAGTGCGGGGGGGCCGAACGAGCAGTACTTC. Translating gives CASSAGGPNEQYF.

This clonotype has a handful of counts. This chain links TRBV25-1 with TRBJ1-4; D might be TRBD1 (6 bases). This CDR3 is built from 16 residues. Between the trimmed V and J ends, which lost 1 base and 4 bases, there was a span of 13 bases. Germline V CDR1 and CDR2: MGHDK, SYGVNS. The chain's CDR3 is CASSEFGGGYNEKLFF. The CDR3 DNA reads TGTGCCAGCAGTGAATTTGGGGGCGGATATAATGAAAAACTGTTTTTT.

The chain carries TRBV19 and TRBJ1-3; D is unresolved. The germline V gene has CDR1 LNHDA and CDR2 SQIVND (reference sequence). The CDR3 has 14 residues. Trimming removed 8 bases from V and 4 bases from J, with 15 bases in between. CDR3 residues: CASSQRTQGNTIYF. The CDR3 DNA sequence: TGTGCCAGTTCACAACGGACCCAAGGAAACACCATATATTTT.

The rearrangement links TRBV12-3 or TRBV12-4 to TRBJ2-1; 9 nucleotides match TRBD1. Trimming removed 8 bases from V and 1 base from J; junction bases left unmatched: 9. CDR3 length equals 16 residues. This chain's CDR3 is CASCPGTGFSYNEQFF. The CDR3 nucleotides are TGTGCCAGCTGTCCCGGGACAGGGTTTTCCTACAATGAGCAGTTCTTC.

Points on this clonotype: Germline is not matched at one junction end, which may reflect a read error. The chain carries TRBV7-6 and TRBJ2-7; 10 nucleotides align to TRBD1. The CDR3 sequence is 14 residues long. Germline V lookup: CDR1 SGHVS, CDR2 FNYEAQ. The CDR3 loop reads CASSLDRGTSEQYF. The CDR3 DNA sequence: TGTGCTAGCAGCTTGGACAGGGGGACCTCCGAGCAGTACTTC.

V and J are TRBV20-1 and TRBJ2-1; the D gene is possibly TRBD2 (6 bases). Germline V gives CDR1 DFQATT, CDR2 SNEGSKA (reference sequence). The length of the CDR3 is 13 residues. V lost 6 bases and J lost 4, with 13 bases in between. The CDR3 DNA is TGCAGTGCGGGCGGGGCCGCGTACAATGAGCAGTTCTTC. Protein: CSAGGAAYNEQFF.

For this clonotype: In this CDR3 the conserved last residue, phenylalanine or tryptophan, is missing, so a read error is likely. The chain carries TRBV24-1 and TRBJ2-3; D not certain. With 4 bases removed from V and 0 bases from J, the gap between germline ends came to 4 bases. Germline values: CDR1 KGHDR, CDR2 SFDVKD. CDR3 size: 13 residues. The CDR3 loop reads CATSDSSTDTQYL. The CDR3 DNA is TGTGCCACCAGTGACAGTAGCACAGATACGCAGTATCTT.

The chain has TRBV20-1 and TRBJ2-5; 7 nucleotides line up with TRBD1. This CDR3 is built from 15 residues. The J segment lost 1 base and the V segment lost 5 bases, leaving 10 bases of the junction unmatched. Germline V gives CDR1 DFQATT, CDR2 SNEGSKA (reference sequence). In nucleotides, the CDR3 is TGCAGTGCTGTCTCGGGACAGAGGTTCCAAGAGACCCAGTACTTC. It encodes CSAVSGQRFQETQYF.

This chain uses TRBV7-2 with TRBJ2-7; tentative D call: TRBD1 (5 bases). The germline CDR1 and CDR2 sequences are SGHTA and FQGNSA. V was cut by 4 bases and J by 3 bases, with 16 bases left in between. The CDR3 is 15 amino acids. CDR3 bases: TGTGCCAGCAGCTGGAATTTCCAGGGTAACTACGAGCAGTACTTC. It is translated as CASSWNFQGNYEQYF.

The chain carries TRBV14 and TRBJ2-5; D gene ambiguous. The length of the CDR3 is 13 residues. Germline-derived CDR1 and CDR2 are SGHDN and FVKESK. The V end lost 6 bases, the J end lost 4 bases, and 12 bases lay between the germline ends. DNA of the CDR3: TGTGCCAGCAGGACCTCGGGCGGAGAGACCCAGTACTTC. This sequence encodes CASRTSGGETQYF.

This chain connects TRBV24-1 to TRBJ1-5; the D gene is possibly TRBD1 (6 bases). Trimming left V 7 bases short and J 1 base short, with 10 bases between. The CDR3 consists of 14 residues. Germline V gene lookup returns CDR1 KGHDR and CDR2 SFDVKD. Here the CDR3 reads CATSLGASNQPQHF. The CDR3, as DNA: TGTGCCACCAGCTTGGGGGCGAGCAATCAGCCCCAGCATTTT.

CDR3 protein: CASSPGTSGSGETQYF. The DNA for the CDR3 is TGTGCCAGTAGTCCTGGGACTAGCGGGAGCGGGGAGACCCAGTACTTC. The V call is TRBV19, the J call TRBJ2-5, with 14 bases matching TRBD2. The length of the CDR3 is 16 residues. The V and J ends lost 5 bases and 5 bases, in that order; junction bases with no gene match: 7. CDR1 and CDR2 from the germline V gene are LNHDA and SQIVND (reference sequence).

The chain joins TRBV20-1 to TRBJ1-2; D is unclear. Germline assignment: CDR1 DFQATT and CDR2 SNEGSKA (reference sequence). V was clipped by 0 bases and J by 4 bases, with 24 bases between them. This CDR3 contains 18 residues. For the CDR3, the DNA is TGCAGTGCTAGAGACTTCCAGAGGTCCTCCCCTCGGAGCTATGGCTACACCTTC. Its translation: CSARDFQRSSPRSYGYTF.

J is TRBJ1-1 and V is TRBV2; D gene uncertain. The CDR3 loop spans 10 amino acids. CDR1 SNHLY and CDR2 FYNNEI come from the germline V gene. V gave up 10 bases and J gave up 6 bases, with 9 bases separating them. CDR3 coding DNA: TGTGCCAACGCCCGATCTGAAGCTTTCTTT. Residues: CANARSEAFF.

DNA for the CDR3: TGTGCCAGCAGCTTAGCTGGGACGACTTACAATGAGCAGTTCTTC. This encodes CASSLAGTTYNEQFF. This sequence joins TRBV7-9 and TRBJ2-1; D could derive from TRBD1 or TRBD2 (5 bases each). The CDR3 consists of 15 residues. Germline lookup yields CDR1 SEHNR and CDR2 FQNEAQ (reference sequence). The V and J ends lost 0 bases and 4 bases respectively, with 10 bases between them.

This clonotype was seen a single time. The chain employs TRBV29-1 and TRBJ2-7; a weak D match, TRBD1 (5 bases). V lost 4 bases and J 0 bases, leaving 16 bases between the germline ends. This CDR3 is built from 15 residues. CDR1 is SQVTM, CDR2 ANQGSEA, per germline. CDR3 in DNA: TGCAGCGTTGGTAGGGGTGGGCTTCTCTCCTACGAGCAGTACTTC. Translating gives CSVGRGGLLSYEQYF.

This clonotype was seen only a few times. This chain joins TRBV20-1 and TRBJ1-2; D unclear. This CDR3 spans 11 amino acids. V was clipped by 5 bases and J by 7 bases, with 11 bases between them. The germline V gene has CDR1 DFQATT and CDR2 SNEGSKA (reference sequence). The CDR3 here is CSAPAIGGYTF. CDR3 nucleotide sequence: TGCAGTGCTCCGGCCATCGGTGGCTACACCTTC.

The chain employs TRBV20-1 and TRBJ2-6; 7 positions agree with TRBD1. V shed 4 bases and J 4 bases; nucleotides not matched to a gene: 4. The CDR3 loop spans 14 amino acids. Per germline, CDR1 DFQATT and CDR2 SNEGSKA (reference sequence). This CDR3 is CSANTGAGANVLTF. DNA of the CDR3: TGCAGTGCTAATACAGGGGCCGGGGCCAACGTCCTGACTTTC.

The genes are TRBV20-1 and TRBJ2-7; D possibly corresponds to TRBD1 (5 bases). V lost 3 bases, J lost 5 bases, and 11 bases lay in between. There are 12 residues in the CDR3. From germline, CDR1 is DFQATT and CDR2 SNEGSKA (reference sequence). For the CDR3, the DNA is TGCAGTGCTAGTGAGCAGGGTAACGAGCAGTACTTC. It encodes CSASEQGNEQYF.

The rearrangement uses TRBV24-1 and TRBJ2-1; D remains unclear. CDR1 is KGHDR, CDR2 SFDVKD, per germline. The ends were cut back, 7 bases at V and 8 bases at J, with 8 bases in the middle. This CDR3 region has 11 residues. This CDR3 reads CATRDRDEQFF. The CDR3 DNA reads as TGTGCCACCAGGGACCGGGATGAGCAGTTCTTC.